These T cell receptor beta chains were read from a single sample in a study of metastatic and nonmetastatic thyroid tumors. MiXCR re-clonotyped the PCR reads for TCRdb. The sample yields about 7,800 clones, roughly 27% seen once. The sequenced material came from adjacent normal tissue. The source of these receptors is a female donor with papillary thyroid cancer or a benign thyroid nodule (not recorded which). Some clones in this sample may be carry-over from other donors' samples. CDR3s include the opening cysteine and the closing phenylalanine or tryptophan. The D gene is left open where the match is weak. Part of the rows lack a size; the others show once, few, many or a class for expanded clones.

v_call,d_call,j_call,clone_size,cdr3_aa,cdr3_nt
TRBV9,-,TRBJ1-2,-,CASSAQDGANYGYTF,TGTGCCAGCAGCGCACAGGACGGAGCAAACTATGGCTACACCTTC
TRBV20-1,-,TRBJ2-1,medium-sized,CSARVGEPRQFF,TGCAGTGCTAGAGTCGGGGAGCCGCGGCAGTTCTTC
TRBV11-2,-,TRBJ2-7,-,CASSLELVGSEQYF,TGTGCCAGCAGCTTAGAGTTGGTCGGGTCCGAGCAGTACTTC
TRBV6-1,-,TRBJ1-1,-,CASSSYTEAFF,TGTGCCAGCAGTTCATACACTGAAGCTTTCTTT
TRBV6-1,-,TRBJ1-4,few,CASGCMGKLFF,TGTGCCAGCGGCTGTATGGGGAAACTGTTTTTT
TRBV6-1,-,TRBJ2-7,few,CASSEGFIGGVPSYEQYF,TGTGCCAGCAGTGAAGGTTTTATAGGAGGGGTCCCATCCTACGAGCAGTACTTC
TRBV12-5,-,TRBJ2-1,medium-sized,CASGLGTRTGSYNEQFF,TGTGCTAGTGGTTTGGGGACACGAACCGGATCCTACAATGAGCAGTTCTTC
TRBV12-3/TRBV12-4,-,TRBJ1-2,many,CASSRGDGYTF,TGTGCCAGCAGCAGGGGTGATGGCTACACCTTC
TRBV11-1,TRBD2,TRBJ2-1,-,CASSRDSGRGSYNEQFF,TGTGCCAGCAGCCGAGACAGCGGGAGAGGCTCCTACAATGAGCAGTTCTTC
TRBV5-1,-,TRBJ2-1,once,CASSTGANEQFF,TGCGCCAGCAGCACCGGGGCCAATGAGCAGTTCTTC
TRBV20-1,-,TRBJ1-1,few,CSARDQGRGRLTEAFF,TGCAGTGCTAGAGATCAAGGGCGAGGGAGGCTCACTGAAGCTTTCTTT
TRBV20-1,TRBD1,TRBJ1-5,-,CSARGATGDQPQHF,TGCAGTGCTAGAGGGGCGACAGGGGATCAGCCCCAGCATTTT
TRBV9,-,TRBJ2-7,many,CASSKGNDYEQYF,TGTGCCAGCAGCAAAGGGAACGACTACGAGCAGTACTTC
TRBV19,-,TRBJ1-2,medium-sized,CASSPPGTSYGYTF,TGTGCCAGTAGTCCGCCAGGGACGAGCTATGGCTACACCTTC
TRBV7-2,-,TRBJ2-2,few,CASSRPDRRGGELFF,TGTGCCAGCAGCCGCCCGGACCGGAGGGGCGGGGAGCTGTTTTTT
TRBV28,-,TRBJ2-3,-,CASSLLGGSTDTQYF,TGTGCCAGCAGTTTACTGGGCGGGAGCACAGATACGCAGTATTTT
TRBV5-6,-,TRBJ1-2,-,CASSLWGVNYGYTF,TGTGCCAGCAGCTTGTGGGGGGTTAACTATGGCTACACCTTC
TRBV6-2/TRBV6-3,-,TRBJ1-1,few,CASSYWGSRAFF,TGTGCCAGCAGTTACTGGGGGTCGAGAGCTTTCTTT
TRBV28,-,TRBJ2-5,-,CASRTALTQYF,TGTGCCAGCAGGACAGCGCTGACCCAGTACTTC
TRBV10-2,-,TRBJ1-1,-,CASRRRGGKITEAFF,TGCGCCAGCAGACGGCGGGGAGGGAAAATCACTGAAGCTTTCTTT
TRBV28,-,TRBJ1-1,medium-sized,CASSYLQGEAFF,TGTGCCAGCAGTTATTTACAGGGCGAAGCTTTCTTT
TRBV6-1,-,TRBJ1-2,few,CASSQITMTDGYTF,TGTGCCAGCAGTCAGATCACAATGACCGATGGCTACACCTTC
TRBV6-1,-,TRBJ1-1,medium-sized,CASKRGGPTEAFF,TGTGCCAGCAAAAGGGGGGGGCCCACTGAAGCTTTCTTT
TRBV20-1,-,TRBJ2-2,-,CSARGNTGELFF,TGCAGTGCTAGGGGGAACACCGGGGAGCTGTTTTTT
TRBV6-9,-,TRBJ1-1,-,CALTRVTEAFF,TGCGCCCTGACTAGAGTCACTGAAGCTTTCTTT
TRBV3-1,-,TRBJ1-2,-,CASSVSMEGGYTF,TGTGCCAGCAGCGTTTCGATGGAGGGGGGTTACACCTTC
TRBV5-1,-,TRBJ2-3,many,CASSVSVDTDTQYF,TGCGCCAGCAGCGTGAGCGTCGACACAGATACGCAGTATTTT
TRBV30,-,TRBJ1-1,few,CAWSVALGGDNDFF,TGTGCCTGGAGTGTAGCCCTAGGTGGCGATAATGATTTCTTT